The entry below describes one T cell receptor beta chain. Measured with immunoSEQ multiplex PCR; TCRdb has only the in-frame clones, and not every one. The sample has about 150,000 clones, 80% to 90% seen once. These data originate in a study of blood T cell repertoires in COVID-19. Study-wide context: Nucleic acid was either cDNA or gDNA, and it came from T cells, B-cell-depleted T cells, or PBMCs.

Material for sequencing was peripheral blood. This clonotype originated in a woman in her 40s with acute or convalescent COVID-19.

Here the CDR3 reads CATSRDPKLAGDIRDTQYF. Written as DNA, the CDR3 is TGTGCCACCAGCAGAGATCCCAAACTAGCGGGAGATATTAGGGATACGCAGTATTTT. The chain links TRBV15 to TRBJ2-3, with 11 bases that match TRBD2. This CDR3 comprises 19 residues. Germline lookup yields CDR1 LNHNV and CDR2 YYDKDF (reference sequence). V shed 0 bases, J shed 6 bases, and the junction held 14 bases outside the gene matches. The whole variable domain, remainder taken from reference TRBV15 and TRBJ2-3, is DAMVIQNPRYQVTQFGKPVTLSCSQTLNHNVMYWYQQKSSQAPKLLFHYYDKDFNNEADTPDNFQSRRPNTSFCFLDIRSPGLGDTAMYLCATSRDPKLAGDIRDTQYFGPGTRLTVL.